This passage covers 24 T cell receptor beta chains from one sample sequenced in a study of blood T cell repertoires in COVID-19. TCRdb's table, derived via immunoSEQ multiplex PCR, lists solely in-frame clones and lacks some. The sample contains 80,000 or so clones, roughly 89% of which appear only once. The specimen was peripheral blood. Source of these receptors: a woman between 50 and 59 years old in a cohort sampled during active COVID-19.

The chain joins TRBV7-3 to TRBJ2-1; 7 bases agree with TRBD2. After removal of 5 bases from V and 3 bases from J, the junction contained 7 bases not matched to a gene. The CDR3 runs 15 residues. Germline CDR1 is SGHTA and CDR2 is FQGTGA. The CDR3 sequence is CASSPSGGSYNEQFF. CDR3 in DNA: TGTGCCAGCAGCCCGTCCGGCGGGAGCTACAATGAGCAGTTCTTC.

This clone turned up a few times. CDR3 sequence (DNA): TGTGCCATCCTGGACAGGGGTGACTCACCCCTCCACTTT. This codes for CAILDRGDSPLHF. The genes are TRBV7-9 and TRBJ1-6; 9 nucleotides agree with TRBD1. V shed 10 bases and J 10 bases; nucleotides not matched to a gene: 8. Germline lookup yields CDR1 SEHNR and CDR2 FQNEAQ (reference sequence). The CDR3 contains 13 residues.

The chain uses TRBV6-5 and TRBJ2-5, with 8 bases aligning to TRBD2. Trimming cost V 2 bases and J 2 bases; bases outside gene matches: 7. The CDR3 length is 16 residues. CDR1 MNHEY and CDR2 SVGAGI come from the germline V gene. In DNA form, the CDR3 reads TGTGCCAGCAGTTACACGCCGGGGGGGGCACAAGAGACCCAGTACTTC. This translates into CASSYTPGGAQETQYF.

This sequence joins TRBV6-5 and TRBJ2-1, with D uncertain. The CDR3 totals 14 residues. In germline, CDR1 is MNHEY, CDR2 SVGAGI. V lost 4 bases to trimming and J lost 6 bases, with 13 bases between them. The CDR3 nucleotides are TGTGCCAGCAGTTTAAGCCACAGCCTCAATGAGCAGTTCTTC. Translation: CASSLSHSLNEQFF.

The CDR3 region is CSVERGADYGYTF. The CDR3 bases are TGCAGCGTTGAAAGGGGCGCAGACTATGGCTACACCTTC. The chain uses TRBV29-1 and TRBJ1-2, with TRBD1 as a possible D gene (5 bases). The germline CDR1 and CDR2 sequences are SQVTM and ANQGSEA. V gave up 2 bases and J gave up 3 bases, with 10 bases separating them. The CDR3 loop spans 13 amino acids.

The rearrangement uses TRBV19 and TRBJ1-2; tentatively, D is TRBD1 (5 bases). Trimming took 3 bases from V and 7 from J, leaving 18 bases between them. The CDR3 has 15 residues. In germline, CDR1 is LNHDA, CDR2 SQIVND (reference sequence). CDR3 in DNA: TGTGCCAGTAGTATTCCCGTTCAGGGCGAGTCTGGCTACACCTTC. As protein: CASSIPVQGESGYTF.

The count of this clone is one. The chain combines TRBV7-3 with TRBJ2-5; 10 positions agree with TRBD2. The CDR3 consists of 15 residues. After removal of 6 bases from V and 1 base from J, the junction contained 5 bases not matched to a gene. The germline V gene encodes CDR1 SGHTA and CDR2 FQGTGA. Here the CDR3 DNA reads TGTGCCAGCAGTTCTGGACTAGCGGTCCAAGAGACCCAGTACTTC. Translated: CASSSGLAVQETQYF. Using reference TRBV7-3 and TRBJ2-5 for the parts outside the CDR3, the full variable domain is GAGVSQTPSNKVTEKGKYVELRCDPISGHTALYWYRQSLGQGPEFLIYFQGTGAADDSGLPNDRFFAVRPEGSVSTLKIQRTERGDSAVYLCASSSGLAVQETQYFGPGTRLLVL.

CDR3 sequence: CASSLRLQETQYF. The CDR3 bases are TGTGCCAGCTCTCTCAGACTCCAAGAGACCCAGTACTTC. The chain is built from TRBV2 and TRBJ2-5; D not resolved. CDR1 and CDR2 (germline): SNHLY, FYNNEI. V lost 8 bases, J lost 1 base, and 11 bases lay in between. The CDR3 sequence is 13 residues long.

This clone was recorded once. The chain recombines TRBV18 with TRBJ2-1; TRBD1 aligns across 12 bases. Germline V gives CDR1 KGHSH, CDR2 LQKENI. This CDR3 comprises 15 residues. V was pared by 3 bases and J by 7 bases, with 4 bases of the junction left unmatched. The CDR3 reads CASSPPGQGANEQFF. As DNA, the CDR3 is TGTGCCAGCTCACCCCCGGGACAGGGGGCTAATGAGCAGTTCTTC.

The CDR3 DNA follows: TGTGCCAGCAGCTTCTTGAGCGGGGGATACAATGAGCAGTTCTTC. It codes for CASSFLSGGYNEQFF. V usage is TRBV5-5 and J usage is TRBJ2-1; 8 bases align to TRBD2. After removal of 2 bases from V and 4 bases from J, the junction contained 5 bases not matched to a gene. Germline CDR1 reads SGHKS; CDR2 reads YYEKEE (reference sequence). CDR3 size: 15 residues.

For this clone: In the same sample, other DNA sequences code for this CDR3. The rearrangement links TRBV4-1 to TRBJ2-7, with D perhaps matching TRBD1 (6 bases). The V gene lost 3 bases and the J gene lost 0 bases, with 6 bases spanning the gap. CDR1 MGHRA and CDR2 YSYEKL come from the germline V gene. This CDR3 spans 13 amino acids. CDR3 coding DNA: TGCGCCAGCAGCCAGGGGGCCTCCTACGAGCAGTACTTC. It specifies CASSQGASYEQYF.

The chain recombines TRBV3-1 (or the pseudogene TRBV3-2) with TRBJ1-2; D is uncertain. The CDR3 totals 12 residues. Per germline, CDR1 LGHDT and CDR2 YNNKEL (reference sequence). The V end was cut by 5 bases, the J end by 3 bases, with 7 bases between. DNA for the CDR3: TGTGCCAGCAGCTTCAACTACTATGGCTACACCTTC. This sequence encodes CASSFNYYGYTF.

This clone occurred a few times. The rearrangement uses TRBV2 and TRBJ1-5; D is possibly TRBD1 (6 bases). Trimming took off 6 bases at V and 4 bases at J, with 10 bases between the two ends. CDR3 size: 13 residues. Germline V gene lookup returns CDR1 SNHLY and CDR2 FYNNEI. Written as DNA, the CDR3 is TGTGCCAGCAGCTCGGACAGAAATCAGCCCCAGCATTTT. Encoded protein: CASSSDRNQPQHF.

The V gene is TRBV28, the J gene TRBJ2-7; D perhaps matches TRBD2 (6 bases). Germline V gene lookup returns CDR1 MDHEN and CDR2 SYDVKM. The CDR3 sequence is 14 residues long. V shed 7 bases and J shed 3 bases, with 16 bases lying between them. The CDR3 DNA sequence: TGTGCCAGCACAAACCGGGACGGGAGCTACGAGCAGTACTTC. As protein: CASTNRDGSYEQYF.

V and J are TRBV5-6 and TRBJ1-2; possible D gene TRBD1, 5 bases. The CDR3 is 16 amino acids. CDR1 SGHDT and CDR2 YYEEEE come from the germline V gene. V was trimmed by 8 bases and J by 1 base, leaving 21 bases between them. CDR3 in amino acids: CASLHRAPRGNYGYTF. Here the CDR3 DNA reads TGTGCCAGTTTACACCGGGCCCCAAGGGGTAACTATGGCTACACCTTC. Full variable domain (outside the CDR3, taken from reference TRBV5-6 and TRBJ1-2): DAGVTQSPTHLIKTRGQQVTLRCSPKSGHDTVSWYQQALGQGPQFIFQYYEEEERQRGNFPDRFSGHQFPNYSSELNVNALLLGDSALYLCASLHRAPRGNYGYTFGSGTRLTVV.

The CDR3 nucleotides read TGCGCCAGCAGCTTGGCAGGGTTCGACTATGGCTACACCTTC. Protein product: CASSLAGFDYGYTF. The chain combines TRBV5-1 with TRBJ1-2, with a possible D match to TRBD1 (5 bases). The germline gives CDR1 SGHRS, CDR2 YFSETQ. V shed 0 bases and J shed 3 bases, with 9 bases lying between them. This CDR3 spans 14 amino acids.

V usage is TRBV9 and J usage is TRBJ2-1, with 8 bases lining up with TRBD2. The CDR3 loop spans 15 amino acids. Trimming removed 0 bases from V and 3 bases from J; junction bases left unmatched: 2. CDR1 is SGDLS and CDR2 is YYNGEE in the germline V gene. DNA for the CDR3: TGTGCCAGCAGCGTAGGCAGCGGGAGCTACAATGAGCAGTTCTTC. The encoded protein is CASSVGSGSYNEQFF.

V usage is TRBV5-1 and J usage is TRBJ1-2; D unclear. This CDR3 comprises 12 residues. CDR1 is SGHRS, CDR2 YFSETQ, per germline. V was clipped by 2 bases and J by 2 bases, with 4 bases between them. The CDR3 protein is CASSLQNYGYTF. The CDR3 DNA follows: TGCGCCAGCAGCTTACAGAACTATGGCTACACCTTC.

J is TRBJ2-5 and V is TRBV13; TRBD2 agrees at 9 bases. The V gene end was trimmed by 5 bases and the J gene end by 2 bases; junction bases not matched to a gene: 15. CDR3 size: 18 residues. The germline gives CDR1 PRHDT, CDR2 FYEKMQ (reference sequence). The CDR3 loop reads CASSPLGLAGTQQETQYF. In DNA form, the CDR3 reads TGTGCCAGCAGCCCCCTTGGGCTAGCGGGAACACAACAAGAGACCCAGTACTTC. Using reference TRBV13 and TRBJ2-5 for the parts outside the CDR3, the full variable domain is AAGVIQSPRHLIKEKRETATLKCYPIPRHDTVYWYQQGPGQDPQFLISFYEKMQSDKGSIPDRFSAQQFSDYHSELNMSSLELGDSALYFCASSPLGLAGTQQETQYFGPGTRLLVL.

This clone has just one count. This same CDR3 is encoded by further DNA sequences in the sample. V and J are TRBV11-3 and TRBJ2-3; 12 bases map to TRBD2. The germline CDR1 and CDR2 sequences are SGHNT and YENEEA. The V gene end was trimmed by 4 bases and the J gene end by 1 base; junction bases not matched to a gene: 3. CDR3 length equals 16 residues. CDR3 residues: CASSSRLAGGTDTQYF. CDR3 nucleotides: TGTGCCAGCAGCTCCCGACTAGCGGGGGGCACAGATACGCAGTATTTT.

In its sample, this clone was seen once. The rearrangement uses TRBV19 and TRBJ2-7, with D maybe TRBD1 (6 bases). Germline V gives CDR1 LNHDA, CDR2 SQIVND (reference sequence). Trimming took 6 bases from V and 5 from J, leaving 17 bases between them. CDR3 length equals 14 residues. CDR3 loop: CASSPQGPGDEQYF. The CDR3 DNA reads as TGTGCCAGTAGCCCCCAGGGGCCAGGGGACGAGCAGTACTTC.

The chain carries TRBV6-6 and TRBJ2-7, with 7 bases matching TRBD2. The germline V gene has CDR1 MNHNY and CDR2 SVGAGI (reference sequence). CDR3 length equals 20 residues. Losses at the gene ends were 6 bases for V and 1 base for J; bases not matched to a gene: 24. DNA of the CDR3: TGTGCCAGCAGCCGGCCCCCTTTGGGGGGGGTAATGGACATTTCCTACGAGCAGTACTTC. It codes for CASSRPPLGGVMDISYEQYF.

This clone came up once. The rearrangement uses TRBV15 and TRBJ1-1; 9 bases are a match to TRBD1. This CDR3 has 18 amino acids. Germline-derived CDR1 and CDR2 are LNHNV and YYDKDF (reference sequence). The trim removed 4 bases at V and 1 base at J, leaving 13 bases unmatched. CDR3: CATSNLGQGNRKNTEAFF. DNA for the CDR3: TGTGCCACCAGCAACCTGGGACAGGGAAACCGAAAGAACACTGAAGCTTTCTTT.

The CDR3 coding sequence is TGTGCCAGCAGTAATCATAGTCCCTACGAGCAGTACTTC. It codes for CASSNHSPYEQYF. This chain links TRBV6-5 with TRBJ2-7, with D unresolved. CDR3 length: 13 residues. Trimming took 5 bases from V and 2 from J, leaving 10 bases between them. Germline CDR1 and CDR2: MNHEY and SVGAGI.